What follows are 17 T cell receptor beta chains derived from one specimen sequenced in a study of blood T cells in healthy people across ages. Together with a sample-barcoded 5' primer, a J-beta primer mix was included in a second PCR lasting 7 to 11 cycles. TCRdb redid the calling of the 5' RACE reads with MiXCR, one entry per CDR3 protein. Of about a million distinct CDR3 sequences in the sample, roughly 50% are singletons; the top ten hold 20% to 25%. What was sequenced was blood. These receptor sequences come from a woman between 55 and 75 years old in good health.

This chain joins TRBV6-1 and TRBJ2-1; tentative D call: TRBD1 (6 bases). The J call is in doubt because the DNA end fits TRBJ2-7 better. This CDR3 contains 16 residues. CDR1 is MNHNS and CDR2 is SASEGT in the germline V gene. This chain's CDR3 is CASSDVQGRSYNEQYF. CDR3 DNA: TGTGCCAGCAGTGATGTGCAGGGGCGGTCATACAATGAGCAGTACTTC.

The chain recombines TRBV20-1 with TRBJ1-5; D remains ambiguous. The CDR3 has 15 residues. Germline CDR1 and CDR2: DFQATT and SNEGSKA (reference sequence). The V end was cut by 0 bases, the J end by 6 bases, with 15 bases between. The CDR3 reads CSARDLGSSLQPQHF. The CDR3, as DNA: TGCAGTGCTAGAGATCTGGGGAGTTCCCTTCAGCCCCAGCATTTT.

This clonotype was counted a few times. The chain employs TRBV28 and TRBJ2-3, with 8 bases aligning to TRBD1. The junction had 3 bases not matched to a gene; V was cut back by 4 bases and J by 3 bases. Germline assignment: CDR1 MDHEN and CDR2 SYDVKM. The CDR3 totals 14 residues. CDR3 sequence: CASSYRQGTDTQYF. CDR3 nucleotides: TGTGCCAGCAGTTACCGACAGGGGACAGATACGCAGTATTTT.

This clonotype occurred a few times. Here the CDR3 reads CASSLTDNTEAFF. The CDR3 DNA follows: TGTGCCAGCAGCCTAACAGATAACACTGAAGCTTTCTTT. V usage is TRBV7-9 and J usage is TRBJ1-1; D gene ambiguous. V shed 5 bases and J shed 2 bases, with 9 bases lying between them. The CDR3 extends over 13 amino acids. From germline, CDR1 is SEHNR and CDR2 FQNEAQ (reference sequence).

The chain carries TRBV12-3 or TRBV12-4 and TRBJ1-2; no clear D gene. Trimming left V 7 bases short and J 8 bases short, with 17 bases between. This CDR3 contains 13 residues. The CDR3: CASTPIGTRGYTF. The CDR3 nucleotides are TGTGCCAGCACCCCCATCGGAACTCGGGGCTACACCTTC.

The J gene is TRBJ1-2, the V gene TRBV24-1, with 7 nucleotides matching TRBD1. The CDR3 is made up of 12 amino acids. CDR1 KGHDR and CDR2 SFDVKD come from the germline V gene. J was trimmed by 10 bases and V by 4 bases; bases with no gene match: 5. The CDR3 loop reads CATSDSDRDYTF. CDR3 nucleotide sequence: TGTGCCACCAGTGACTCTGACAGGGACTACACCTTC.

This clonotype was recorded once. V is TRBV5-1 and J is TRBJ2-5; 11 bases are shared with TRBD1. The CDR3 covers 15 residues. CDR1 is SGHRS and CDR2 is YFSETQ in the germline V gene. The V segment lost 4 bases and the J segment 5 bases; nucleotides outside the gene matches: 7. DNA of the CDR3: TGCGCCAGCAGCACAGCGGGACAGGGGGTCGAGACCCAGTACTTC. It translates to CASSTAGQGVETQYF. Using reference TRBV5-1 and TRBJ2-5 for the parts outside the CDR3, the full variable domain is KAGVTQTPRYLIKTRGQQVTLSCSPISGHRSVSWYQQTPGQGLQFLFEYFSETQRNKGNFPGRFSGRQFSNSRSEMNVSTLELGDSALYLCASSTAGQGVETQYFGPGTRLLVL.

The chain combines TRBV29-1 with TRBJ2-2; D may be TRBD2 (5 bases). Trimming removed 3 bases from V and 7 bases from J, with 6 bases in between. Germline V gene data show CDR1 as SQVTM and CDR2 as ANQGSEA. The CDR3 runs 11 residues. CDR3 DNA: TGCAGCGTTGATCGGGGCGGGGAGCTGTTTTTT. This codes for CSVDRGGELFF.

The CDR3 reads CASSLYVHGYTF. CDR3 coding DNA: TGTGCCAGCAGTTTATATGTGCATGGCTACACCTTC. This sequence joins TRBV28 and TRBJ1-2; the D is unclear. Germline lookup yields CDR1 MDHEN and CDR2 SYDVKM. The CDR3 sequence is 12 residues long. V gave up 1 base and J gave up 6 bases, with 6 bases separating them.

This chain connects TRBV11-2 to TRBJ2-7; D assignment may be TRBD1 or TRBD2 (5 bases each). Trimming pared 1 base from V and 9 bases from J, leaving 25 bases between. Looked up from germline, CDR1 is SGHAT and CDR2 is FQNNGV. The CDR3 runs to 17 residues. CDR3 residues: CASSLGAGWGPTGGQYF. As DNA, the CDR3 is TGTGCCAGCAGCTTAGGAGCTGGTTGGGGACCCACAGGCGGGCAGTACTTC.

This clonotype was seen more than once but under ten times. The chain employs TRBV27 and TRBJ2-7; 8 bases fit TRBD1. The CDR3 covers 16 residues. CDR1 is MNHEY and CDR2 is SMNVEV in the germline V gene (reference sequence). The V gene end was trimmed by 5 bases and the J gene end by 0 bases; junction bases not matched to a gene: 9. CDR3 in amino acids: CASSPSTGEFSYEQYF. The CDR3, as DNA: TGTGCCAGCAGTCCCTCGACAGGGGAATTCTCCTACGAGCAGTACTTC.

The chain has TRBV30 and TRBJ2-4; D is unclear. V was trimmed by 2 bases and J by 7 bases, leaving 15 bases between them. CDR1 and CDR2 from the germline V gene are GTSNPN and SVGIG (reference sequence). CDR3 length equals 14 residues. The CDR3 reads CAWSHLTQGNIQYF. The CDR3 region has the DNA TGTGCCTGGAGTCACTTGACACAAGGCAACATTCAGTACTTC.

This rearrangement joins TRBV7-8 to TRBJ1-5; no clear D. The CDR3 is 14 residues long. Between the trimmed V and J ends, which lost 1 base and 9 bases, there was a span of 13 bases. Germline V lookup: CDR1 SGHVS, CDR2 FQNEAQ. CDR3 bases: TGTGCCAGCAGCTTAGGGACGGGCGTTGGGCCCCAGCATTTT. Protein sequence: CASSLGTGVGPQHF.

This clonotype was observed a few times. The chain is built from TRBV27 and TRBJ1-1, with D perhaps TRBD1 (6 bases). Germline CDR1 MNHEY, CDR2 SMNVEV (reference sequence). This CDR3 is built from 16 residues. V was trimmed by 6 bases and J by 1 base, leaving 18 bases between them. In nucleotides, the CDR3 is TGTGCCAGCAGGGCATTCCGGGGGCAAAGGAACACTGAAGCTTTCTTT. It encodes CASRAFRGQRNTEAFF.

The sample holds one count of this clonotype. The V gene is TRBV7-2, the J gene TRBJ2-7; 9 nucleotides match TRBD1. J lost 2 bases, V lost 1 base, and 6 bases had no gene match. CDR1 is SGHTA, CDR2 FQGNSA, per germline. The CDR3 is 16 amino acids. The CDR3 DNA sequence: TGTGCCAGCAGCTTAGGCCCGGGACAGGGAACCTACGAGCAGTACTTC. Amino acids: CASSLGPGQGTYEQYF.

The V and J genes are TRBV5-6 and TRBJ1-2; no clear D. Germline V gene sequence: CDR1 SGHDT, CDR2 YYEEEE. V shed 0 bases and J shed 5 bases, with 8 bases lying between them. The CDR3 is 13 amino acids. The CDR3: CASSLVAGYGYTF. The CDR3 bases are TGTGCCAGCAGCTTGGTTGCAGGTTATGGCTACACCTTC.

The chain couples TRBV20-1 to TRBJ2-3, with a weak D call TRBD2 (6 bases). Looked up from germline, CDR1 is DFQATT and CDR2 is SNEGSKA (reference sequence). The CDR3 loop spans 11 amino acids. CDR3 in DNA: TGCAGCTCGGGGGATACAGATACGCAGTATTTT. Translating gives CSSGDTDTQYF.